This T cell receptor beta chain was recorded in a study of blood T cell repertoires in COVID-19. Across the study: Some COVID-19 samples were acute and others convalescent; all came from the United States, Italy and Spain. Nucleic acid was either cDNA or gDNA, and it came from T cells, B-cell-depleted T cells, or PBMCs.

Original methodology: By means of reference gene primer amplification, nucleated cell counts were estimated. Only in-frame clones appear in the TCRdb table, and some are missing; sequencing was by immunoSEQ multiplex PCR. From that table come the V and J calls and clone size; the DNA was used to work out D and trimming. This table has more than 70,000 clones, about 87% appearing once. V dropped 7 bases and J dropped 5 bases, with 13 bases sitting between them. The CDR3 sequence is 13 residues long. Germline V gene data show CDR1 as WSHSY and CDR2 as SAAADI. The TCR comes from a human donor in a cohort sampled during active COVID-19. This chain links TRBV10-2 with TRBJ2-3, with D tentatively TRBD2 (6 bases). Sequencing was carried out using peripheral blood. The CDR3 protein is CASTGGGGDTQYF. CDR3 nucleotides: TGCGCCAGCACCGGGGGAGGAGGAGATACGCAGTATTTT.